The clone carrying this T cell receptor beta chain came up once. This PCR relied on a set of 60 Vbeta primers and 13 Jbeta primers. TCRdb's copy holds only in-frame clones and misses some; the assay was immunoSEQ multiplex PCR. The repertoire has about 160,000 clones, about 77% of them found once; the top ten carry 2% to 3%. This specimen comes from a study of cytomegalovirus exposure and HLA in healthy donors. Trimming cost V 2 bases and J 4 bases, with 6 bases left between them. Germline CDR1 and CDR2: SGHDN and FVKESK. This CDR3 comprises 13 residues. The sequence was collected from a middle-aged woman in good health and CMV-seropositive. The V gene is TRBV14, the J gene TRBJ1-5, with D unclear. The specimen sequenced was PBMCs. The DNA for the CDR3 is TGTGCCAGCAGCCAAACTTCGAATCAGCCCCAGCATTTT. Protein: CASSQTSNQPQHF.